These T cell receptor beta chains were read from a single sample in a study of blood T cells in healthy people across ages. TCRdb reprocessed the 5' RACE reads via MiXCR and lists one record per CDR3 protein. The profile shows some 860,000 distinct CDR3 sequences, just over 55% of them singletons. The sample comprised blood. The receptors were gathered from a man between 35 and 55 years old in good health. Both conserved end residues are part of each CDR3. Each record gives: D gene, clone size, V gene, J gene, CDR3 protein, CDR3 DNA. A D gene is named only where the DNA matches it firmly. Clone size, where shown, is once, few, many, or a class for clones that have expanded.

TRBD2	.	TRBV9	TRBJ2-1	CASSARGTSGGYNEQFF	TGTGCCAGCAGCGCCAGGGGGACTAGCGGAGGCTACAATGAGCAGTTCTTC
TRBD2	.	TRBV10-3	TRBJ2-1	CAISETSASYNEQFF	TGTGCCATCAGTGAGACTAGCGCTTCCTACAATGAGCAGTTCTTC
.	few	TRBV4-1	TRBJ2-7	CASSHLPKSQGVFPYEQYF	TGCGCCAGCAGCCACTTACCCAAATCACAGGGCGTCTTTCCCTACGAGCAGTACTTC
.	few	TRBV11-2	TRBJ2-3	CASSSREWEQTQYF	TGTGCCAGCAGCTCCAGGGAATGGGAGCAGACGCAGTATTTT
TRBD2	.	TRBV5-1	TRBJ2-3	CASSLEALAGDGTDTQYF	TGCGCCAGCAGCTTGGAGGCCCTAGCGGGAGACGGCACAGATACGCAGTATTTT
.	few	TRBV7-9	TRBJ2-5	CASSPDEGTQYF	TGTGCCAGCAGCCCAGATGAGGGGACCCAGTACTTC
TRBD2	once	TRBV7-7	TRBJ2-7	CGGSGGPSSYEQYF	TGTGGGGGGTCGGGAGGGCCGAGCTCCTACGAGCAGTACTTC
.	few	TRBV20-1	TRBJ2-1	CSASRTPPSGEQFF	TGCAGTGCTAGTCGCACGCCCCCTTCGGGGGAGCAGTTCTTC
.	.	TRBV7-8	TRBJ1-5	CASSLKWDLPQHF	TGTGCCAGCAGCTTAAAATGGGACTTGCCCCAGCATTTT
.	.	TRBV7-3	TRBJ2-3	CASSLDGKSTDTQYF	TGTGCCAGCAGCTTAGATGGGAAAAGCACAGATACGCAGTATTTT
.	few	TRBV3-1	TRBJ1-6	CASSQSASPNSPLHF	TGTGCCAGCAGCCAAAGCGCATCGCCTAATTCACCCCTCCACTTT
.	few	TRBV7-2	TRBJ2-5	CASSLASGPLETQYF	TGTGCCAGCAGCTTGGCCTCCGGGCCCCTAGAGACCCAGTACTTC
.	.	TRBV28	TRBJ2-5	CASNPSPFSHGTQYF	TGTGCCAGCAACCCGAGCCCCTTTAGCCATGGGACCCAGTACTTC
.	.	TRBV6-5	TRBJ2-1	CASTPVRLGEQFF	TGTGCCAGCACCCCCGTAAGATTAGGGGAGCAGTTCTTC
.	.	TRBV24-1	TRBJ2-3	CATRGGGTDTQYF	TGTGCCACCAGGGGGGGAGGCACAGATACGCAGTATTTT
TRBD1	.	TRBV12-3/TRBV12-4	TRBJ1-2	CASTQTGAAAYGYTF	TGTGCCAGCACTCAGACAGGGGCCGCTGCCTATGGCTACACCTTC
.	few	TRBV11-2	TRBJ2-6	CASSLDPRETNVLTF	TGTGCCAGCAGCTTAGATCCCAGGGAGACCAACGTCCTGACTTTC
.	few	TRBV29-1	TRBJ1-2	CSYSGDYGYTF	TGCAGCTATTCAGGGGACTATGGCTACACCTTC
TRBD1	.	TRBV6-5	TRBJ2-1	CASSSERGQAVKEQFF	TGTGCCAGCAGTTCGGAAAGGGGACAGGCGGTTAAGGAGCAGTTCTTC
.	.	TRBV4-2	TRBJ2-7	CASSQEGSARGNNEQYF	TGTGCCAGCAGCCAAGAGGGTAGCGCCCGGGGGAACAATGAGCAGTACTTC
TRBD2	few	TRBV29-1	TRBJ2-3	CSVSTSGASTDTQYF	TGCAGCGTTTCTACTAGCGGGGCTAGCACAGATACGCAGTATTTT
TRBD2	.	TRBV14	TRBJ2-3	CASSQDSGVSTDTQYF	TGTGCCAGCAGCCAAGATAGCGGGGTTAGCACAGATACGCAGTATTTT
.	few	TRBV28	TRBJ2-6	CASSLTQSLHSGANVLTF	TGTGCCAGCAGTTTGACCCAAAGTTTGCACTCTGGGGCCAACGTCCTGACTTTC
TRBD2	.	TRBV3-1	TRBJ2-3	CASSQQFGGGGTDTQYF	TGTGCCAGCAGCCAACAGTTTGGCGGGGGGGGAACAGATACGCAGTATTTT
TRBD2	.	TRBV12-5	TRBJ2-3	CASIAGNTDTQYF	TGTGCTAGCATAGCGGGGAACACAGATACGCAGTATTTT
.	.	TRBV12-3/TRBV12-4	TRBJ1-6	CASSLFAGQDSPLHF	TGTGCCAGCAGTTTGTTCGCGGGGCAAGATTCACCCCTCCACTTT
TRBD1	.	TRBV2	TRBJ2-1	CASRSDRGSYNEQFF	TGTGCCAGCAGGTCCGACAGGGGCTCCTACAATGAGCAGTTCTTC
.	.	TRBV12-5	TRBJ2-2	CASGLVPGGPSTGELFF	TGTGCTAGTGGTTTGGTACCCGGGGGACCCTCGACCGGGGAGCTGTTTTTT
.	.	TRBV6-1	TRBJ2-5	CASSRVPIQETQYF	TGTGCCAGCAGTCGTGTACCGATTCAAGAGACCCAGTACTTC
TRBD1	.	TRBV20-1	TRBJ2-5	CSAFDRGEETQYF	TGCAGTGCTTTCGACAGGGGGGAAGAGACCCAGTACTTC
TRBD1	.	TRBV7-2	TRBJ1-4	CASSLGQGAGDEKLFF	TGTGCCAGCAGCTTAGGACAGGGGGCTGGAGATGAAAAACTGTTTTTT
TRBD2	.	TRBV2	TRBJ2-1	CASIRDYLNEQFF	TGTGCCAGCATCAGGGACTACCTCAATGAGCAGTTCTTC
TRBD1	.	TRBV14	TRBJ2-7	CASSKRQGRSYEQYF	TGTGCCAGCAGCAAACGACAGGGACGGTCCTACGAGCAGTACTTC
.	.	TRBV12-3/TRBV12-4	TRBJ2-1	CASIRTISSSYNEQFF	TGTGCCAGCATCCGGACGATCTCCAGCTCCTACAATGAGCAGTTCTTC
.	few	TRBV7-9	TRBJ2-1	CASSPVGRYNEQFF	TGTGCCAGCAGCCCGGTAGGACGCTACAATGAGCAGTTCTTC
TRBD1	.	TRBV12-3/TRBV12-4	TRBJ1-4	CASSTTGGNEKLFF	TGTGCCAGCAGCACGACAGGGGGGAATGAAAAACTGTTTTTT
.	many	TRBV20-1	TRBJ2-7	CSASSSYEQYF	TGCAGCGCCTCATCCTCCTACGAGCAGTACTTC
.	few	TRBV6-2/TRBV6-3	TRBJ1-2	CASRSVGGTNYGYTF	TGTGCCAGCAGGTCGGTCGGAGGAACTAACTATGGCTACACCTTC
.	.	TRBV5-1	TRBJ2-6	CASSLRGLLQGSGANVLTF	TGCGCCAGCAGCTTGCGAGGGCTCCTTCAAGGCTCTGGGGCCAACGTCCTGACTTTC
TRBD2	.	TRBV28	TRBJ2-3	CASSLVRREATDTQYF	TGTGCCAGCAGTCTCGTTCGGCGGGAGGCCACAGATACGCAGTATTTT
TRBD1	.	TRBV6-6	TRBJ2-5	CASSYSKDRGIGETQYF	TGTGCCAGCAGTTACTCAAAGGACAGGGGAATCGGAGAGACCCAGTACTTC
.	.	TRBV7-3	TRBJ1-1	CASSQAGVSMGTEAFF	TGTGCCAGCAGCCAAGCCGGGGTTTCTATGGGGACTGAAGCTTTCTTT
.	.	TRBV20-1	TRBJ1-6	CSARDPMGSYNSPLHF	TGCAGTGCTAGAGATCCGATGGGCTCCTATAATTCACCCCTCCACTTT
.	.	TRBV4-2	TRBJ2-5	CACSQDNGRGQETQYF	TGTGCCTGCAGCCAAGATAACGGCAGGGGACAAGAGACCCAGTACTTC
.	.	TRBV3-1	TRBJ2-3	CASTRGSNTDTQYF	TGTGCCAGCACAAGGGGCAGTAACACAGATACGCAGTATTTT